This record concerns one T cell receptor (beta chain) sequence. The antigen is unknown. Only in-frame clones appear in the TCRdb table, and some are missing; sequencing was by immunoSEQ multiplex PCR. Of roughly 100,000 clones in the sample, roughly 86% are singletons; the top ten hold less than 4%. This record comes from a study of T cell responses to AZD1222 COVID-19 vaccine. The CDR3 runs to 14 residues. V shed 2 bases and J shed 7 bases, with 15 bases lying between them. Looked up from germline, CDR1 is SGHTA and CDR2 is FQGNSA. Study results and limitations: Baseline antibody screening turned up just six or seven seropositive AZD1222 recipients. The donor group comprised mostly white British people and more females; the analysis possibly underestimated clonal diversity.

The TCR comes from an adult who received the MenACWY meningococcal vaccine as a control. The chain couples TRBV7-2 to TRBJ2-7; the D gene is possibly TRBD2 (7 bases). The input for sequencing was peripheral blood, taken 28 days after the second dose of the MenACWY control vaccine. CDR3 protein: CASSLYGGPGEQYF. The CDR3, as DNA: TGTGCCAGCAGCTTATACGGGGGGCCGGGGGAGCAGTACTTC.